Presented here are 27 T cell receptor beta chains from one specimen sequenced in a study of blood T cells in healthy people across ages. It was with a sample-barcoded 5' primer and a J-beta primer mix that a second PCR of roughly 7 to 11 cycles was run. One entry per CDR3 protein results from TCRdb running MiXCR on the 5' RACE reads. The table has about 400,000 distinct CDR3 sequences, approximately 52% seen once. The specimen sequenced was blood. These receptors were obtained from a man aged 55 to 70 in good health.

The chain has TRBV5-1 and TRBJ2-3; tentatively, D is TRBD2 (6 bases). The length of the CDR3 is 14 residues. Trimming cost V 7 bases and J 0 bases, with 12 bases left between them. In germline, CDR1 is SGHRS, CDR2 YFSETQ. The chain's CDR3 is CASGAGPSTDTQYF. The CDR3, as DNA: TGCGCCAGCGGCGCGGGACCAAGCACAGATACGCAGTATTTT. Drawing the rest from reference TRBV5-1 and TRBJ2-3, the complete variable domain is KAGVTQTPRYLIKTRGQQVTLSCSPISGHRSVSWYQQTPGQGLQFLFEYFSETQRNKGNFPGRFSGRQFSNSRSEMNVSTLELGDSALYLCASGAGPSTDTQYFGPGTRLTVL.

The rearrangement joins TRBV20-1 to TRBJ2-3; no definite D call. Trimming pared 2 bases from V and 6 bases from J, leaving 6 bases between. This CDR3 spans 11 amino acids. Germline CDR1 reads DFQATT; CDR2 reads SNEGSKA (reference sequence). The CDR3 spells CSARIVDTQYF. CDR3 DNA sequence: TGCAGTGCTAGAATTGTCGATACGCAGTATTTT.

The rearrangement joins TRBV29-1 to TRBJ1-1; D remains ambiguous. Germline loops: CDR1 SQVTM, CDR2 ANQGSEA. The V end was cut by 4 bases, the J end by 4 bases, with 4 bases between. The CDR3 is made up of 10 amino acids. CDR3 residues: CSVGGTEAFF. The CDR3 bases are TGCAGCGTTGGTGGCACTGAAGCTTTCTTT.

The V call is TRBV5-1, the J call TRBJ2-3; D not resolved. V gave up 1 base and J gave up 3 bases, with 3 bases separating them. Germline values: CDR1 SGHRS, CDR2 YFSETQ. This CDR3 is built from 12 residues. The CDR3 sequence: CASSLWTDTQYF. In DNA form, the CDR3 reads TGCGCCAGCAGCTTGTGGACAGATACGCAGTATTTT.

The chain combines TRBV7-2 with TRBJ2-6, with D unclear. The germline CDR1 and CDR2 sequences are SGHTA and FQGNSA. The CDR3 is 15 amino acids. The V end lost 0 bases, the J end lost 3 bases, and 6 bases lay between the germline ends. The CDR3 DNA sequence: TGTGCCAGCAGCTTAGCAAGTAGTGGGGCCAACGTCCTGACTTTC. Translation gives CASSLASSGANVLTF. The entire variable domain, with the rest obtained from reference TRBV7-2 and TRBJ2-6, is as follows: GAGVSQSPSNKVTEKGKDVELRCDPISGHTALYWYRQSLGQGLEFLIYFQGNSAPDKSGLPSDRFSAERTGGSVSTLTIQRTQQEDSAVYLCASSLASSGANVLTFGAGSRLTVL.

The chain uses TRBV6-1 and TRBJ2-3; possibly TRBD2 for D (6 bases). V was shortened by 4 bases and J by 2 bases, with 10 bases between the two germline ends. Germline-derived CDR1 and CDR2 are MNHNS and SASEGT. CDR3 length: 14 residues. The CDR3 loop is CASSAGEVTDTQYF. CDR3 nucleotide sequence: TGTGCCAGCAGTGCGGGGGAGGTCACAGATACGCAGTATTTT.

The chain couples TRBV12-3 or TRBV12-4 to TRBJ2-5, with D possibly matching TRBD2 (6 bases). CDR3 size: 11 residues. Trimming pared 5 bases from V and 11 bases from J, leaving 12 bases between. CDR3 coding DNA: TGTGCCAGCAGTCAACCGGGACTGCAGTACTTC. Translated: CASSQPGLQYF.

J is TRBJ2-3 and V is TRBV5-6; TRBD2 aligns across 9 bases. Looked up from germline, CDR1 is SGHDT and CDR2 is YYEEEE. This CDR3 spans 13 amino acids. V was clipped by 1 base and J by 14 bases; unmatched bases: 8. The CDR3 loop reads CASSLWASGVSYF. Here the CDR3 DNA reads TGTGCCAGCAGCTTGTGGGCTAGCGGGGTGTCGTATTTT.

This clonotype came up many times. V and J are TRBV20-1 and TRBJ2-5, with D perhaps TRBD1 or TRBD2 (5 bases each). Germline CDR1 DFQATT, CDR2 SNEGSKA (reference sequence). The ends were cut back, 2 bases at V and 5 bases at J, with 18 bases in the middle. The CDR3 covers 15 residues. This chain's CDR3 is CSARSYRDGRETQYF. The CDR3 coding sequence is TGCAGTGCTAGATCCTACCGGGACGGACGGGAGACCCAGTACTTC.

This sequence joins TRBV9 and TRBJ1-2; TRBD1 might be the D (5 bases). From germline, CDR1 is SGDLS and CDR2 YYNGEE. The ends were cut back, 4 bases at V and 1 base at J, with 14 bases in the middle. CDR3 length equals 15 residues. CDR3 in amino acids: CASSPQGTYNYGYTF. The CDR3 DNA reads TGTGCCAGCAGCCCGCAGGGCACCTATAACTATGGCTACACCTTC.

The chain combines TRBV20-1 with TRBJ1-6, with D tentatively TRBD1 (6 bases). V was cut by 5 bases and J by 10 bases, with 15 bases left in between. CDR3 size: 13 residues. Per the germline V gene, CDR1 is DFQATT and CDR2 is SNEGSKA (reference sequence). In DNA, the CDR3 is TGCAGTGCTGCACAGGGTTTCGGATCACCCCTCCACTTT. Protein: CSAAQGFGSPLHF.

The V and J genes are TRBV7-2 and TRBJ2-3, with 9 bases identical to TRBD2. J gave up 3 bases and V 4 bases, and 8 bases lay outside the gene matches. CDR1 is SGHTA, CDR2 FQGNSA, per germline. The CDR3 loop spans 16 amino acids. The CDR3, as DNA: TGTGCCAGCAGCTCCAAGCGGGAGGCCAGGACAGATACGCAGTATTTT. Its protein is CASSSKREARTDTQYF.

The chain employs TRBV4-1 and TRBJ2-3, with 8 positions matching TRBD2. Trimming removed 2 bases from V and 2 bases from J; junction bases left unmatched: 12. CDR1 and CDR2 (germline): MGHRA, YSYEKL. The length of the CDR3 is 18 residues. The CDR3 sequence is CASSQLGLALTHTDTQYF. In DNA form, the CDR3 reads TGCGCCAGCAGCCAACTCGGACTAGCCCTCACCCACACAGATACGCAGTATTTT.

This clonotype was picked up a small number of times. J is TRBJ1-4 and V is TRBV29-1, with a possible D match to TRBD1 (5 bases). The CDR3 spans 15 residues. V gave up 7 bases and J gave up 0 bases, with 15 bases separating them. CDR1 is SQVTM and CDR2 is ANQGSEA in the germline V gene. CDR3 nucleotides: TGCAGCGGGGGCGAGGGCCGCACAACTAATGAAAAACTGTTTTTT. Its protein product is CSGGEGRTTNEKLFF.

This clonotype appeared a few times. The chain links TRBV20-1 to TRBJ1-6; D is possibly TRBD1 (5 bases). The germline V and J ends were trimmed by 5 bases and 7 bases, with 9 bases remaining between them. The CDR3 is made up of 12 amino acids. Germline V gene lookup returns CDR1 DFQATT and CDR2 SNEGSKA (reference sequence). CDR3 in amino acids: CSALWGNSPLHF. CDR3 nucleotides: TGCAGTGCTCTGTGGGGGAATTCACCCCTCCACTTT.

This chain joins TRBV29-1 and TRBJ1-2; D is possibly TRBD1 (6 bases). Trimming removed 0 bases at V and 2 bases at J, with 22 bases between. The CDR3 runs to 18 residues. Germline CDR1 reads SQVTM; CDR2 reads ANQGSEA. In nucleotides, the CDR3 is TGCAGCGTTGAAGATTCCCCAATTACCCGACAGGTGAACTATGGCTACACCTTC. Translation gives CSVEDSPITRQVNYGYTF.

The CDR3 region is CASSPSRGAYGTDTQYF. CDR3 nucleotides: TGTGCCAGCAGTCCGTCCCGGGGGGCGTATGGCACAGATACGCAGTATTTT. This chain joins TRBV28 and TRBJ2-3; a weak D match, TRBD2 (7 bases). The CDR3 has 17 residues. V shed 5 bases and J shed 1 base, with 19 bases lying between them. Germline-derived CDR1 and CDR2 are MDHEN and SYDVKM.

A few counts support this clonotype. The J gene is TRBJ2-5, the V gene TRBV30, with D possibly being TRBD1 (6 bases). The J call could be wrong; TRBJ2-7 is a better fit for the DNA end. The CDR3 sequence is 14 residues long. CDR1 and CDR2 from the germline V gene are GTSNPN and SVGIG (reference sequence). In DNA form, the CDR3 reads TGTGCCTGGAGTGTCGGACAGATACAATACGAGCAGTACTTC. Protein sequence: CAWSVGQIQYEQYF.

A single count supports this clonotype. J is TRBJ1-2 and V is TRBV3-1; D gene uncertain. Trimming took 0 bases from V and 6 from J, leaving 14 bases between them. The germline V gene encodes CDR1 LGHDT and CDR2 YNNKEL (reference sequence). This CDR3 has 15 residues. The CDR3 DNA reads TGTGCCAGCAGCCAAGATCAAGTCAGCTTAAATGGCTACACCTTC. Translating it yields CASSQDQVSLNGYTF.

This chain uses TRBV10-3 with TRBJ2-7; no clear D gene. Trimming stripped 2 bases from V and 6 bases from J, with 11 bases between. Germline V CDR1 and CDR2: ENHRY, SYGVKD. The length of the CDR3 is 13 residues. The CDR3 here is CAISEGVVREQYF. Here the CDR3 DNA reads TGTGCCATCAGTGAGGGGGTAGTACGCGAGCAGTACTTC.

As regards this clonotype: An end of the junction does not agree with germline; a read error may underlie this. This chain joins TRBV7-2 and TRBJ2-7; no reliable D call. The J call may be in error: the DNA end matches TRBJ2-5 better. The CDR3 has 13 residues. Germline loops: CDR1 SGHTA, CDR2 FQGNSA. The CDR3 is CANSLRTVETQYF. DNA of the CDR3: TGTGCCAACAGCTTAAGAACAGTAGAGACCCAGTACTTC.

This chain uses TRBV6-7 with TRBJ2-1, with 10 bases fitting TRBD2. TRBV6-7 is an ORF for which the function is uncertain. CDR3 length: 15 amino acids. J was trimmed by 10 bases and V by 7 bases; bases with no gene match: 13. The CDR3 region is CASTPEGLAVDEQFF. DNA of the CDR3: TGTGCCAGCACTCCCGAAGGACTAGCGGTGGACGAGCAGTTCTTC.

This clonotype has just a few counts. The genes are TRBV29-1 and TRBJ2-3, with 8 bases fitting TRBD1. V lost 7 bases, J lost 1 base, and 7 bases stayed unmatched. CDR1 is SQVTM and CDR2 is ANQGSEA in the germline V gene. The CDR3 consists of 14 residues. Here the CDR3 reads CSAEGQGRTDTQYF. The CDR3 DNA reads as TGCAGCGCCGAAGGACAGGGTCGCACAGATACGCAGTATTTT.

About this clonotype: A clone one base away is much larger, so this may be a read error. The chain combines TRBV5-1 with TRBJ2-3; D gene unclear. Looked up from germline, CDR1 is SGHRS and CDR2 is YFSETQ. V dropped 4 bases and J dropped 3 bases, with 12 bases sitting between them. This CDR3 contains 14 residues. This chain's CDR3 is CASSVRSFTDTQYF. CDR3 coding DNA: TGCGCCAGCAGCGTGAGGTCTTTTACAGATACGCAGTATTTT.

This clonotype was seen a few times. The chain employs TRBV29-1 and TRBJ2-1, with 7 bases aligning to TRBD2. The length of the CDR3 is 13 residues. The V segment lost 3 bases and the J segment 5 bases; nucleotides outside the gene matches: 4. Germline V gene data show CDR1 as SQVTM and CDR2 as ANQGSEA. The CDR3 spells CSVEDGRNNEQFF. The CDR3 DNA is TGCAGCGTTGAGGACGGGAGGAACAATGAGCAGTTCTTC.

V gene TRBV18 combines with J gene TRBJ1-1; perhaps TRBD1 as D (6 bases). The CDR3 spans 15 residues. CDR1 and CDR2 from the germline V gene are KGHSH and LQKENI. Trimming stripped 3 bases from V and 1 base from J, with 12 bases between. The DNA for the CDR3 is TGTGCCAGCTCACCGCCAGGGGAAGGGAACACTGAAGCTTTCTTT. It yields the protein CASSPPGEGNTEAFF.

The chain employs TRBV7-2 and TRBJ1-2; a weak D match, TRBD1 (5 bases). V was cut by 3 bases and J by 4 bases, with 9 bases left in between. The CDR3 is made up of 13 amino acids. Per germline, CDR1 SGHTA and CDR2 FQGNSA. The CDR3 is CASSFAGTYGYTF. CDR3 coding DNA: TGTGCCAGCAGCTTTGCAGGGACCTATGGCTACACCTTC.